This T cell receptor beta chain was profiled in a study of Ad26.COV2.S vaccination and SARS-CoV-2 variants. For the study at large: Donor joined the COV1001 Ad26.COV2.S trial arm. Study-wide results and caveats: After vaccination, substantial breadth of spike-specific CD8+ and CD4+ responses was reported.

TCRdb's copy holds only in-frame clones and misses some; the assay was immunoSEQ multiplex PCR. The repertoire holds some 640,000 clones, with roughly 90% as singletons. Documented treatment: about 20 received Ad26.COV2.S at low or high dose, single or two shots; about 5 received placebo; per-sample allocation not given. All samples were drawn on day 63, counting from the first vaccine or placebo injection. Donation was by an adult aged 18-55 years who was in Boston. On this clone: Its target is not known.

Germline V gene data show CDR1 as WSHSY and CDR2 as SAAADI. V trimming: 6 bases; J trimming: 4 bases; junction bases outside the gene matches: 4. CDR3 size: 15 residues. This specimen consisted of peripheral blood, obtained in a trial of Ad26.COV2.S vaccine versus placebo. The TCR comes from a person between 18 and 65 years old who received the Ad26.COV2.S COVID-19 vaccine or a placebo. The J gene is TRBJ2-3, the V gene TRBV10-2, with TRBD2 identical over 13 bases. The CDR3 DNA reads as TGCGCCAGCAGCGGACTAGCGGGAGTGGCAGATACGCAGTATTTT. Its protein product is CASSGLAGVADTQYF.